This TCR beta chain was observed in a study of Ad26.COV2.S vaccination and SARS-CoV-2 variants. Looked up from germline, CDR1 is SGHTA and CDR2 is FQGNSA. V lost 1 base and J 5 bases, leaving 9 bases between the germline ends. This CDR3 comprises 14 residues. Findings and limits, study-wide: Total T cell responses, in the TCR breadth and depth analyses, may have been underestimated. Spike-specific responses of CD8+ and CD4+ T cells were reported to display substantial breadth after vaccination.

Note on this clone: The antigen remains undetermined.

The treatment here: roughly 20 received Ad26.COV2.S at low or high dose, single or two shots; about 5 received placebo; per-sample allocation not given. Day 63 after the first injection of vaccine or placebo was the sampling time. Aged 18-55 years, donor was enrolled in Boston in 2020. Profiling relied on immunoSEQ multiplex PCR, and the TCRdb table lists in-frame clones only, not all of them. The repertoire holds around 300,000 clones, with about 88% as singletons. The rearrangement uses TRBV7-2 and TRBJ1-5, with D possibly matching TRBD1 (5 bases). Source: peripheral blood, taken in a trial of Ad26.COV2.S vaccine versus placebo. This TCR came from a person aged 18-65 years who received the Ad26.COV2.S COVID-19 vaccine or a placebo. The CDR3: CASSLVEGHQPQHF. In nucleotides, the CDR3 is TGTGCCAGCAGCTTAGTTGAGGGGCATCAGCCCCAGCATTTT.